The sequence of this T cell receptor beta chain was determined in a study of molecular identifiers for immune sequencing clone quantification. Study context: In replicates, RNA from 20,000 or 100,000 naive CD8 cells was split five ways, four sequenced. Study-level findings and limits: Beyond 20 RNA copies, clones held over 99% of effector molecules, compared with under 1% in naive cells.

This clonotype was recorded a few times. Its antigen is currently unknown. V shed 1 base and J shed 2 bases, with 11 bases lying between them. The CDR3 spans 15 residues. CDR1 is SGHAT and CDR2 is FQNNGV in the germline V gene. TCRdb passed the PCR reads through MiXCR, listing each CDR3 protein once. Of some 59,000 distinct CDR3 sequences in the sample, roughly 24% are singletons; the top ten hold around 2%. This TCR was recovered from a human donor in good health. Some libraries in this study had Jurkat cell RNA spiked in. What was sequenced was naive CD8+ T cells from blood, with Jurkat cell RNA spiked in. As for subset: FACS-sorted CD8+CD4-CCR7+CD45RA+ naive T cells. This chain connects TRBV11-2 to TRBJ1-1; D uncertain. CDR3 bases: TGTGCCAGCAGCTTAGGCGCGTACACCAACACTGAAGCTTTCTTT. This translates into CASSLGAYTNTEAFF.